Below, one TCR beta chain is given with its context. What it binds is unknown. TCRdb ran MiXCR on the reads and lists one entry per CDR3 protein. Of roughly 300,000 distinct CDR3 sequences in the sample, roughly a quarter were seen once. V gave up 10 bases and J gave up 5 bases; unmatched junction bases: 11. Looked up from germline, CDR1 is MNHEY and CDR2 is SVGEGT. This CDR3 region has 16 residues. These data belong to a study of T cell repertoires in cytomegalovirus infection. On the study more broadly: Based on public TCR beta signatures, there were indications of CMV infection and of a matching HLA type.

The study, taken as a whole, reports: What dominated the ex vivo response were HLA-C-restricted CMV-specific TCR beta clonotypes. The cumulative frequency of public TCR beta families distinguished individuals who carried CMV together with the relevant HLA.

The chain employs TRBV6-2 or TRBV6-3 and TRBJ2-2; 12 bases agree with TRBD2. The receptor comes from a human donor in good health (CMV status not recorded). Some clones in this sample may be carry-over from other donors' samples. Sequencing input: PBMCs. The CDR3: CATGLAGTGRTGELFF. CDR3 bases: TGTGCCACCGGACTAGCGGGGACGGGGCGAACCGGGGAGCTGTTTTTT.